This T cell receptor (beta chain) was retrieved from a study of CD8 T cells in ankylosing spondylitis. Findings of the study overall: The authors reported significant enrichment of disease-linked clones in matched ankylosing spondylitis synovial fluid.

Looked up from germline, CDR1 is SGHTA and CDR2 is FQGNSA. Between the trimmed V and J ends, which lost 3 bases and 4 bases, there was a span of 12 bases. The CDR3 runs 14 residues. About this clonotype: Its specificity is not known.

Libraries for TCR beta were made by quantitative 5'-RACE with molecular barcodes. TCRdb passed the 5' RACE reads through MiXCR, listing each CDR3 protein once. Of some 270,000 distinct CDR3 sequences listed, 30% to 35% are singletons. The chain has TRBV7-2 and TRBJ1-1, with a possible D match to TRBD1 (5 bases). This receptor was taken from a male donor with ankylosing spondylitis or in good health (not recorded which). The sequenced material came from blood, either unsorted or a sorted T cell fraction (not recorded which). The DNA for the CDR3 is TGTGCCAGCAGCTTCTTCGCAGGGAGCACTGAAGCTTTCTTT. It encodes CASSFFAGSTEAFF.